This is a list of T cell receptor beta chains from one sample in a study of memory CD4+ T cells and cytomegalovirus serostatus. The method was immunoSEQ multiplex PCR; TCRdb's version includes in-frame clones alone and lacks a portion of them. The data show 40,000 to 55,000 clones, 70% to 85% seen once. Sequenced material: memory CD4+ T cells from blood. The source of these receptors is an adult in good health and CMV-seronegative. The CDR3 runs from the conserved cysteine through the conserved F or W. The D gene is left open where the match is weak. The size of a clone is reported for some rows only, either as once, few or many, or as a class for expanded clones.

V,D,size,J,CDR3,DNA
TRBV19,NA,NA,TRBJ1-1,CASTPGAGANTEAFF,TGTGCCAGTACCCCGGGGGCAGGGGCTAACACTGAAGCTTTCTTT
TRBV7-9,TRBD1,NA,TRBJ2-3,CASSMTGVGGTQYF,TGTGCCAGCAGCATGACAGGGGTCGGCGGCACGCAGTATTTT
TRBV5-5,NA,NA,TRBJ1-6,CASSLADGQHYNSPLHF,TGTGCCAGCAGCTTGGCCGACGGGCAGCACTATAATTCACCCCTCCACTTT
TRBV12-5,TRBD1,NA,TRBJ2-5,CASGLGQGGQETQYF,TGTGCTAGTGGTTTGGGACAGGGCGGTCAAGAGACCCAGTACTTC
TRBV5-1,NA,few,TRBJ1-4,CASSIGQFDNEKLFF,TGCGCCAGCAGCATTGGACAGTTCGATAATGAAAAACTGTTTTTT
TRBV2,TRBD1,NA,TRBJ1-4,CASAGTGNEKLFF,TGTGCCAGTGCCGGGACAGGGAATGAAAAACTGTTTTTT
TRBV6-1,TRBD1,NA,TRBJ1-6,CASSEASPGGTGSSPLHF,TGTGCCAGCAGTGAAGCGTCGCCTGGGGGGACAGGGTCTTCACCCCTCCACTTT
TRBV2,NA,NA,TRBJ2-1,CASDRRGNEQFF,TGTGCCAGCGATCGGCGGGGTAATGAGCAGTTCTTC
TRBV28,TRBD1,NA,TRBJ2-3,CASRYGQGTTDTQYF,TGTGCCAGCAGATACGGACAGGGGACCACAGATACGCAGTATTTT
TRBV18,NA,NA,TRBJ1-4,CASSQLPRGKADGEKLFF,TGTGCCAGCTCACAACTACCAAGGGGGAAGGCGGATGGTGAAAAACTGTTTTTT
TRBV11-2,NA,NA,TRBJ1-4,CASSLWGDEKLFF,TGTGCCAGCAGCTTATGGGGGGATGAAAAACTGTTTTTT
TRBV6-1,NA,few,TRBJ1-6,CASEGGSSYNSPLHF,TGTGCCAGCGAGGGCGGGAGCTCCTATAATTCACCCCTCCACTTT
TRBV5-1,NA,NA,TRBJ2-1,CASSRLGGLNNEQFF,TGCGCCAGCAGCCGGCTGGGGGGGCTGAACAATGAGCAGTTCTTC
TRBV2,NA,NA,TRBJ1-1,CASSVEEFAEAFF,TGTGCCAGCAGTGTAGAGGAGTTTGCTGAAGCTTTCTTT
TRBV2,TRBD1,NA,TRBJ1-4,CASRAPGQYNEKLFF,TGTGCCAGCAGGGCTCCGGGACAGTATAATGAAAAACTGTTTTTT
TRBV19,NA,NA,TRBJ1-3,CATYPGHAAGNTIYF,TGTGCCACCTACCCCGGACATGCCGCTGGAAACACCATATATTTT
TRBV28,NA,once,TRBJ1-3,CASSATTPGNTIYF,TGTGCCAGCAGCGCGACTACTCCCGGAAACACCATATATTTT
TRBV11-2,TRBD2,NA,TRBJ2-3,CASSLAGGLAATQYF,TGTGCCAGCAGCTTAGCAGGGGGACTAGCCGCAACGCAGTATTTT
TRBV10-3,NA,medium-sized,TRBJ1-1,CATAAGNRRNTEAFF,TGTGCCACGGCGGCGGGAAATAGGAGAAACACTGAAGCTTTCTTT
TRBV5-5,NA,NA,TRBJ1-4,CASSLLTNEKLFF,TGTGCCAGCAGCTTGTTGACTAATGAAAAACTGTTTTTT
TRBV11-1,NA,NA,TRBJ2-1,CASSTPGTQGEQFF,TGTGCCAGCAGCACACCCGGGACTCAGGGTGAGCAGTTCTTC
TRBV7-8,NA,NA,TRBJ2-7,CASSLGSAALGTYEQYF,TGTGCCAGCAGCTTAGGGTCGGCAGCCTTGGGAACTTACGAGCAGTACTTC
TRBV7-2,NA,NA,TRBJ2-6,CAAGLRGANVLTF,TGTGCCGCGGGATTACGGGGGGCCAACGTCCTGACTTTC
TRBV2,NA,NA,TRBJ2-2,CASSDRGISGELFF,TGTGCCAGCAGTGATCGGGGAATTAGCGGGGAGCTGTTTTTT
TRBV6-6,NA,NA,TRBJ2-5,CASSYPRSGYQETQYF,TGTGCCAGCAGTTACCCCCGAAGCGGGTACCAAGAGACCCAGTACTTC
TRBV6-1,NA,NA,TRBJ1-4,CASSVQNQGEKLFF,TGTGCCAGCAGTGTACAGAATCAAGGTGAAAAACTGTTTTTT
TRBV28,TRBD1,few,TRBJ1-5,CASSTTGGTRPQHF,TGTGCCAGCAGTACTACAGGGGGGACACGGCCCCAGCATTTT
TRBV5-4,NA,NA,TRBJ2-2,CASSLDIGNTGELFF,TGTGCCAGCAGCCTGGACATCGGGAACACCGGGGAGCTGTTTTTT
TRBV7-9,NA,NA,TRBJ2-5,CASSLLTGRDVETQYF,TGTGCCAGCAGCTTACTGACAGGGAGGGATGTAGAGACCCAGTACTTC
TRBV19,TRBD1,NA,TRBJ2-7,CASSKGQSTYEQYF,TGTGCCAGTAGTAAGGGACAGTCGACCTACGAGCAGTACTTC
TRBV11-2,NA,few,TRBJ2-4,CASSLGDSNIQYF,TGTGCCAGCAGCTTAGGCGACAGCAACATTCAGTACTTC
TRBV2,NA,NA,TRBJ1-5,CASSETPEHSNQPQHF,TGTGCCAGCAGTGAAACGCCCGAACATAGCAATCAGCCCCAGCATTTT
TRBV5-1,NA,NA,TRBJ2-3,CASGGGDTQYF,TGCGCCAGCGGGGGAGGAGATACGCAGTATTTT
TRBV7-2,NA,NA,TRBJ2-1,CASSLASLSYNEQFF,TGTGCCAGCAGCTTAGCGAGCTTGTCCTACAATGAGCAGTTCTTC
TRBV5-6,NA,NA,TRBJ1-4,CASSLAGYNEKLFF,TGTGCCAGCAGCTTGGCGGGTTATAATGAAAAACTGTTTTTT
TRBV5-1,NA,NA,TRBJ2-2,CASSLVGPNTGELFF,TGCGCCAGCAGCTTGGTGGGCCCGAACACCGGGGAGCTGTTTTTT
TRBV7-6,NA,NA,TRBJ1-2,CASSLGGRPAYGYTF,TGTGCCAGCAGCTTAGGCGGCAGGCCCGCCTATGGCTACACCTTC
TRBV4-1,TRBD1,NA,TRBJ1-2,CASSQDRVTGAGGYTF,TGCGCCAGCAGCCAAGATAGGGTGACAGGGGCGGGAGGCTACACCTTC
TRBV10-3,TRBD1,NA,TRBJ2-7,CAISESGRTGGYEQYF,TGTGCCATCAGTGAGTCCGGAAGGACAGGGGGATACGAGCAGTACTTC
TRBV5-6,NA,NA,TRBJ1-3,CASSPRGRNTIYF,TGTGCCAGCAGCCCCCGCGGTCGAAACACCATATATTTT
TRBV4-2,TRBD1,NA,TRBJ1-2,CASSQAGTGANYGYTF,TGTGCCAGCAGCCAAGCCGGGACAGGGGCTAACTATGGCTACACCTTC
TRBV6-5,TRBD2,NA,TRBJ2-1,CASIGGGGAGEQFF,TGTGCCAGCATAGGGGGCGGGGGGGCAGGAGAGCAGTTCTTC
TRBV19,TRBD1,once,TRBJ2-5,CASSRGQDLQETQYF,TGTGCCAGTAGTAGGGGACAGGACCTACAAGAGACCCAGTACTTC
TRBV25-1,TRBD2,NA,TRBJ2-3,CASSGGGGTTDTQYF,TGTGCCAGCAGTGGGGGCGGGGGTACCACAGATACGCAGTATTTT
TRBV7-2,TRBD1,NA,TRBJ1-1,CASSLGGQGGAEAFF,TGTGCCAGCAGCTTAGGCGGACAGGGAGGCGCTGAAGCTTTCTTT
TRBV4-1,NA,NA,TRBJ2-5,CASSQKPGRIQETQYF,TGCGCCAGCAGCCAGAAGCCGGGACGGATCCAAGAGACCCAGTACTTC
TRBV29-1,TRBD1,NA,TRBJ2-1,CSVLTGQGVYEQFF,TGCAGCGTCCTTACGGGACAGGGGGTCTATGAGCAGTTCTTC
TRBV5-1,NA,NA,TRBJ1-4,CASSLGSGGGNEKLFF,TGCGCCAGCAGCTTGGGGTCAGGAGGCGGTAATGAAAAACTGTTTTTT
TRBV27,TRBD1,NA,TRBJ1-1,CASSLWTGGENTEAFF,TGTGCCAGCAGTTTATGGACAGGGGGTGAGAACACTGAAGCTTTCTTT